Below, one TCR beta chain is given with its context. Its antigen remains unknown. This entry belongs to a study of cytomegalovirus exposure and HLA in healthy donors. V lost 5 bases and J lost 1, with 5 bases in between. This CDR3 spans 12 amino acids. Germline lookup yields CDR1 SNHLY and CDR2 FYNNEI. This PCR relied on a set of 60 Vbeta primers and 13 Jbeta primers. Using immunoSEQ multiplex PCR, the repertoire was profiled, and TCRdb retains in-frame clones only, with some absent. Among about 37,000 clones listed, 60% to 70% were seen once. Study-level findings and limits: Most subjects had HLA-A and HLA-B alleles reportedly predicted accurately by TCR beta sequences.

V gene TRBV2 combines with J gene TRBJ1-1; D is uncertain. This TCR was recovered from a middle-aged man in good health and CMV-seronegative. Sequenced sample: PBMCs. The CDR3: CASSPGNTEAFF. Written as DNA, the CDR3 is TGTGCCAGCAGTCCGGGGAACACTGAAGCTTTCTTT.